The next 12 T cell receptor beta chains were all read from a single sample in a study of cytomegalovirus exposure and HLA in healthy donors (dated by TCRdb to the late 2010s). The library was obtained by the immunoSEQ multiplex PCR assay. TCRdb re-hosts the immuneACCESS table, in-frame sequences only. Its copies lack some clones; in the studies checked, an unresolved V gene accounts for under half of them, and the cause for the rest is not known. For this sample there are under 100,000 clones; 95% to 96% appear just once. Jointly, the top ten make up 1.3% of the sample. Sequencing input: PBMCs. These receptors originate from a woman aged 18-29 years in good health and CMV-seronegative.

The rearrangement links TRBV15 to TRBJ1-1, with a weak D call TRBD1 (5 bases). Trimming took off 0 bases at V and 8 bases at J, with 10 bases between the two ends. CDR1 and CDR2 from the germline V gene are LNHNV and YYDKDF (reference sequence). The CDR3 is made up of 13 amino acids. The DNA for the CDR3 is TGTGCCACCAGCAGAGACGGGGGATCCGAAGCTTTCTTT. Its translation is CATSRDGGSEAFF.

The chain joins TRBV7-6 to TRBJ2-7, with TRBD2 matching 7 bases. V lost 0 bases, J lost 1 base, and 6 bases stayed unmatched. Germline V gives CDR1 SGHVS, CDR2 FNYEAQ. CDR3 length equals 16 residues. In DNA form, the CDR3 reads TGTGCCAGCAGCTTAGCGCGGGCGGGAGAGTCCTACGAGCAGTACTTC. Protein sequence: CASSLARAGESYEQYF.

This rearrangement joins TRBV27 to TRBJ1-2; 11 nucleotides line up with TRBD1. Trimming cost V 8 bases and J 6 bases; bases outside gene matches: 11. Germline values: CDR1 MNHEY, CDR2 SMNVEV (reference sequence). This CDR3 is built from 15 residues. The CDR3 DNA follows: TGTGCCAGCGGGGTAGGGACAGGGGGGGGAAATGGCTACACCTTC. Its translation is CASGVGTGGGNGYTF.

The CDR3 sequence: CASSLVASGRKNEQYF. CDR3 in DNA: TGTGCCAGCAGCTTAGTGGCTAGCGGGAGGAAGAACGAGCAGTACTTC. The chain has TRBV7-8 and TRBJ2-7, with 11 bases fitting TRBD2. The CDR3 runs 16 residues. Germline CDR1 reads SGHVS; CDR2 reads FQNEAQ. J lost 5 bases, V lost 1 base, and 7 bases had no gene match.

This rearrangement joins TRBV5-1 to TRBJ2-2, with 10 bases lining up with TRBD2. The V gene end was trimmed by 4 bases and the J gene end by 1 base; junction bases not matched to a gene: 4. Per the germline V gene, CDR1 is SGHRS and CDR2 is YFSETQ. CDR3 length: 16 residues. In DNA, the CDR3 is TGCGCCAGCAGCGTTGCTAGCGGGGGGAACACCGGGGAGCTGTTTTTT. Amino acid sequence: CASSVASGGNTGELFF.

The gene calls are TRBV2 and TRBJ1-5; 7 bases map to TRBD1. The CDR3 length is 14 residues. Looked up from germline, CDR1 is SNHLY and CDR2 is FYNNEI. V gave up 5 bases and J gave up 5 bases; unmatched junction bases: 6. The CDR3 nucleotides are TGTGCCAGCAGTCTACGGACAGGCCATCAGCCCCAGCATTTT. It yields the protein CASSLRTGHQPQHF.

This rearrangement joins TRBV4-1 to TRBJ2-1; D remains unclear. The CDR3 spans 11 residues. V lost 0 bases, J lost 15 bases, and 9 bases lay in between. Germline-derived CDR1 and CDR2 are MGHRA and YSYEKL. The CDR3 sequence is CASSQEPDWFF. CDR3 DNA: TGCGCCAGCAGCCAAGAACCCGACTGGTTCTTC.

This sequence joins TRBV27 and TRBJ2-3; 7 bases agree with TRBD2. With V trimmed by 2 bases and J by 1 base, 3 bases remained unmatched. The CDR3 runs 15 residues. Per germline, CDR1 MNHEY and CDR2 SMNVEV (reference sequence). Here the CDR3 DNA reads TGTGCCAGCAGTTTAGCGGGAGTGGGCACAGATACGCAGTATTTT. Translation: CASSLAGVGTDTQYF.

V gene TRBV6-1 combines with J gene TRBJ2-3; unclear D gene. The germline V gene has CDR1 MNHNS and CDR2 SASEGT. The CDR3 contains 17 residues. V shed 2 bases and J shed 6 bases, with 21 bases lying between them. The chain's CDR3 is CASSEQVTAPAVDTQYF. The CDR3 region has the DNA TGTGCCAGCAGTGAACAGGTAACGGCACCGGCCGTGGATACGCAGTATTTT.

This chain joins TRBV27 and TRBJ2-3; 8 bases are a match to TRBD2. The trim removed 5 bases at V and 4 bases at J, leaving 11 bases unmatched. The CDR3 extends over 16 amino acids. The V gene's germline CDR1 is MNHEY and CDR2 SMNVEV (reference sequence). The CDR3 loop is CASSAPGTSLPDTQYF. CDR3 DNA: TGTGCCAGCAGTGCGCCCGGGACTAGTTTGCCAGATACGCAGTATTTT.

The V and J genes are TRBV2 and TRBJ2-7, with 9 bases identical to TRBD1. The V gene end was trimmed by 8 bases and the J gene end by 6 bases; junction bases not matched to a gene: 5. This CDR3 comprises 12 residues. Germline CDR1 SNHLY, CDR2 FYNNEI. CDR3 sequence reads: CASLWTGVEQYF. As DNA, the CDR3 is TGTGCCAGCTTATGGACAGGGGTCGAGCAGTACTTC.

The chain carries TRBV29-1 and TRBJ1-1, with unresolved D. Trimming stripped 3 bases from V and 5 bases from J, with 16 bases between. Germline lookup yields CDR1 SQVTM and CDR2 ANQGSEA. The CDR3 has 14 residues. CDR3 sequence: CSVDTAGRKTEAFF. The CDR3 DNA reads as TGCAGCGTTGATACGGCAGGTCGGAAAACTGAAGCTTTCTTT.